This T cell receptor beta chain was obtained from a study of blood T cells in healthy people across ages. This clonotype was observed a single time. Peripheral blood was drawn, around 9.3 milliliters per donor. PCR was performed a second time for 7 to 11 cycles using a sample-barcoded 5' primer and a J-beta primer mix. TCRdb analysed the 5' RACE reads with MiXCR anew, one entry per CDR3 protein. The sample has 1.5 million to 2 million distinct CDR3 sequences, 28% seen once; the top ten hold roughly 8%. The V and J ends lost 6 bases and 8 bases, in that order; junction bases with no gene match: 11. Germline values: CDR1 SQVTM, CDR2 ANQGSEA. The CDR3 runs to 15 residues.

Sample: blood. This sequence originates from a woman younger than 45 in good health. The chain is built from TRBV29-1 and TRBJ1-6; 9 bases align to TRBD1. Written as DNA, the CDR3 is TGCAGCGTCCCCGCGGGGACAGGGTTGGATTCACCCCTCCACTTT. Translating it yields CSVPAGTGLDSPLHF. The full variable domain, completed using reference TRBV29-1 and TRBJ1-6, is SAVISQKPSRDICQRGTSLTIQCQVDSQVTMMFWYRQQPGQSLTLIATANQGSEATYESGFVIDKFPISRPNLTFSTLTVSNMSPEDSSIYLCSVPAGTGLDSPLHFGNGTRLTVT.